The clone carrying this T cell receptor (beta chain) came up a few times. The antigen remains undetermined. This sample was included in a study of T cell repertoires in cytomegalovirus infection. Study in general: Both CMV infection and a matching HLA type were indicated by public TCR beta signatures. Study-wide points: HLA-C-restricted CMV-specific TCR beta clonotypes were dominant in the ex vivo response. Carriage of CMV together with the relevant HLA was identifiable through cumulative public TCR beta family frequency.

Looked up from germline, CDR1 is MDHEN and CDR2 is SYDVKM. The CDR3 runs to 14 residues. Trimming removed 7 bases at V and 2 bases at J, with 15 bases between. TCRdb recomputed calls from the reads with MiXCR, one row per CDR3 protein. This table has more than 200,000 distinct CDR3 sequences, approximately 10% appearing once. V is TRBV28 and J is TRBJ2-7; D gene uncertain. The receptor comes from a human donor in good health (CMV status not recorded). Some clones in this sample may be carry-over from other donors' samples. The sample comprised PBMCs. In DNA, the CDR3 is TGTGCCAGCAAAAGTCCCGACCGAACCTACGAGCAGTACTTC. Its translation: CASKSPDRTYEQYF.